The 14 T cell receptor beta chains below come from one sample, sequenced in a study of T-cell reconstitution after alpha-beta-depleted transplantation in children. The library targeted TCRbeta and was prepared with unique molecular identifiers. TCRdb used MiXCR to reprocess the PCR reads, holding one entry per CDR3 protein. The sample lists roughly 200,000 distinct CDR3 sequences, about 7% occurring once. Sequencing was performed on PBMCs, taken before TCRalphabeta/CD19-depleted stem cell transplant. The receptors were gathered from a boy under 10 years old with acute lymphoblastic leukemia, due to receive a stem cell transplant.

The table lists this clonotype with a few counts. The V gene is TRBV30, the J gene TRBJ1-2, with 8 bases fitting TRBD1. Germline V gene data show CDR1 as GTSNPN and CDR2 as SVGIG (reference sequence). J was trimmed by 6 bases and V by 5 bases; bases with no gene match: 2. This CDR3 has 11 amino acids. DNA of the CDR3: TGTGCCTGGTGGACAGGGAATGGCTACACCTTC. Residues: CAWWTGNGYTF.

This clonotype showed up many times. V gene TRBV5-1 combines with J gene TRBJ2-7; TRBD1 matches at 7 bases. Unmatched junction bases numbered 10, after V lost 7 bases and J lost 3 bases. The CDR3 is made up of 14 amino acids. Germline CDR1 reads SGHRS; CDR2 reads YFSETQ. The CDR3 bases are TGCGCCAGCTTTCAGGACAGGAACTACTACGAGCAGTACTTC. Protein sequence: CASFQDRNYYEQYF.

This clonotype has a count of ten or more. The chain is built from TRBV12-3 or TRBV12-4 and TRBJ2-3; D is perhaps TRBD2 (6 bases). The CDR3 sequence is 12 residues long. Trimming removed 2 bases from V and 8 bases from J, with 8 bases in between. CDR3 amino acids: CASSLPGLTQYF. The CDR3, as DNA: TGTGCCAGCAGTTTACCGGGACTTACGCAGTATTTT.

This clonotype was picked up many times. This rearrangement joins TRBV5-1 to TRBJ2-3; 13 bases line up with TRBD2. This CDR3 has 17 amino acids. V dropped 4 bases and J dropped 6; count of bases not matched to a gene: 11. CDR1 is SGHRS and CDR2 is YFSETQ in the germline V gene. In DNA, the CDR3 is TGCGCCAGCAGCCCCAAACTAGCGGGAGGGCCTCCGGATACGCAGTATTTT. The encoded protein is CASSPKLAGGPPDTQYF.

This clonotype was seen repeatedly, ten times or more. The J gene is TRBJ2-7, the V gene TRBV30, with no clear D. Trimming stripped 1 base from V and 2 bases from J, with 3 bases between. This CDR3 has 11 residues. Germline V CDR1 and CDR2: GTSNPN, SVGIG (reference sequence). CDR3 nucleotides: TGTGCCTGGAGTGACGCCTACGAGCAGTACTTC. It yields the protein CAWSDAYEQYF.

This rearrangement joins TRBV27 to TRBJ2-7; 7 nucleotides align to TRBD1. The CDR3 has 15 amino acids. The V gene end was trimmed by 6 bases and the J gene end by 0 bases; junction bases not matched to a gene: 8. The germline gives CDR1 MNHEY, CDR2 SMNVEV (reference sequence). The DNA for the CDR3 is TGTGCCAGCAGACTCACAGGGGTCCCCTCCTACGAGCAGTACTTC. Translation gives CASRLTGVPSYEQYF.

This clonotype has ten or more counts. The gene calls are TRBV10-2 and TRBJ2-1, with D maybe TRBD2 (5 bases). V gave up 8 bases and J gave up 2 bases, with 16 bases separating them. Per germline, CDR1 WSHSY and CDR2 SAAADI. This CDR3 is 15 amino acids long. The DNA of the CDR3 is TGCGCCAGCCAACTTAGGAGGATCACCTACAATGAGCAGTTCTTC. This codes for CASQLRRITYNEQFF.

The genes are TRBV7-3 and TRBJ2-7; a possible D gene is TRBD1 (7 bases). The CDR3 consists of 15 residues. CDR1 and CDR2 from the germline V gene are SGHTA and FQGTGA. Trimming took off 6 bases at V and 3 bases at J, with 18 bases between the two ends. The CDR3 DNA follows: TGTGCCAGCAGTCCAACCCAGGGGGGCCGCTACGAGCAGTACTTC. Amino acids: CASSPTQGGRYEQYF. The full variable domain, rest sourced from reference TRBV7-3 and TRBJ2-7, is GAGVSQTPSNKVTEKGKYVELRCDPISGHTALYWYRQSLGQGPEFLIYFQGTGAADDSGLPNDRFFAVRPEGSVSTLKIQRTERGDSAVYLCASSPTQGGRYEQYFGPGTRLTVT.

This chain uses TRBV9 with TRBJ2-1, with D maybe TRBD2 (7 bases). Trimming pared 4 bases from V and 0 bases from J, leaving 14 bases between. In germline, CDR1 is SGDLS, CDR2 YYNGEE. This CDR3 contains 16 residues. The chain's CDR3 is CASSPGGGGSYNEQFF. The CDR3 bases are TGTGCCAGCAGCCCGGGGGGCGGGGGCTCCTACAATGAGCAGTTCTTC.

The chain uses TRBV28 and TRBJ2-3, with D possibly being TRBD1 (5 bases). Per germline, CDR1 MDHEN and CDR2 SYDVKM. The V end lost 7 bases, the J end lost 5 bases, and 19 bases lay between the germline ends. The CDR3 length is 15 residues. CDR3 amino acids: CASTLAQGHVDTQYF. CDR3 DNA sequence: TGTGCCAGCACCCTGGCCCAGGGCCATGTAGATACGCAGTATTTT.

The genes are TRBV28 and TRBJ1-2; 10 bases are a match to TRBD1. The CDR3 has 14 residues. Unmatched junction bases numbered 8, after V lost 5 bases and J lost 8 bases. Germline V CDR1 and CDR2: MDHEN, SYDVKM. The DNA for the CDR3 is TGTGCCAGCAGTAGACGGGACAGGGGATACGGCTACACCTTC. Translation gives CASSRRDRGYGYTF.

A few counts support this clonotype. The chain carries TRBV29-1 and TRBJ1-2; 8 nucleotides match TRBD1. V lost 4 bases to trimming and J lost 6 bases; unmatched junction nucleotides: 13. In germline, CDR1 is SQVTM, CDR2 ANQGSEA. This CDR3 is built from 15 residues. CDR3 bases: TGCAGCGTTGGCCGGATAAGGGACAGGATCCATGGCTACACCTTC. Protein: CSVGRIRDRIHGYTF.

This clonotype appeared many times. V is TRBV11-2 and J is TRBJ2-2, with D perhaps matching TRBD1 (5 bases). The germline V gene encodes CDR1 SGHAT and CDR2 FQNNGV. The V end was cut by 5 bases, the J end by 0 bases, with 10 bases between. The CDR3 is made up of 15 amino acids. The CDR3 region has the DNA TGTGCCAGCAGCACAGACAGTGCGAACACCGGGGAGCTGTTTTTT. Protein: CASSTDSANTGELFF.

This clonotype showed up many times. V and J are TRBV10-3 and TRBJ1-1; D is unresolved. V gave up 4 bases and J gave up 3 bases, with 9 bases separating them. From germline, CDR1 is ENHRY and CDR2 SYGVKD. The CDR3 consists of 13 residues. The CDR3 sequence is CAISVREDTEAFF. The CDR3 bases are TGTGCCATCAGTGTTAGGGAAGACACTGAAGCTTTCTTT.